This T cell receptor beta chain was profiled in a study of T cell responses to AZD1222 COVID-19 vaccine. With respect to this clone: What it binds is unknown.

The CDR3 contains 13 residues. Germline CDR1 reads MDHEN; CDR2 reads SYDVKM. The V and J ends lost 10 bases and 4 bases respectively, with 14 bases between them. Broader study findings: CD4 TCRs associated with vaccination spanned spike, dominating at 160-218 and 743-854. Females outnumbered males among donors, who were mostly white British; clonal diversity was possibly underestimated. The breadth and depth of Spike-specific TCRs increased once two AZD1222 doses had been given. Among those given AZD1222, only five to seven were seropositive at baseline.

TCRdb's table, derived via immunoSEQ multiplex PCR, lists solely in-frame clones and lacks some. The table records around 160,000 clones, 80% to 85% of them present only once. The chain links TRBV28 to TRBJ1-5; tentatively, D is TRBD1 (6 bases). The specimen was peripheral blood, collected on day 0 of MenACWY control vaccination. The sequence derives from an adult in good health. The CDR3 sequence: CAIAFRGNQPQHF. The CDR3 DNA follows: TGTGCCATCGCTTTCAGGGGTAATCAGCCCCAGCATTTT.